This TCR beta chain was captured by sequencing in a study of cytomegalovirus exposure and HLA in healthy donors. V lost 3 bases and J lost 9; bases outside the gene matches: 5. The germline CDR1 and CDR2 sequences are KGHSH and LQKENI. The CDR3 is 14 amino acids. PCR was performed using 60 Vbeta and 13 Jbeta primers. Per the original data handling: In a later analysis, about 12 million of 83 million or so unique beta chains occurred in at least two donors. Libraries were prepared by immunoSEQ multiplex PCR; TCRdb keeps only in-frame clonotypes and omits some of them. V, J and clone size reflect that table, while D and trimming were determined from the DNA. This repertoire shows approximately 100,000 clones, more than 60% found once; its top ten account for 3% to 5%. Study observations and caveats: One cluster of highly shared sequence variants probably arose as a sequencing artifact. Cytomegalovirus association was assigned to 150 to 200 TCR beta chains.

Remarks on this clone: The antigen is not known.

The chain joins TRBV18 to TRBJ2-1; 10 bases are shared with TRBD2. Sequenced sample: PBMCs. This TCR came from a man under 40 in good health and CMV-seronegative. The CDR3, as DNA: TGTGCCAGCTCACCCCTAGCGGGAGCTATTGAGCAGTTCTTC. This codes for CASSPLAGAIEQFF.